Following are 3 T cell receptor beta chains from one sample sequenced in a study of T cell clones after liver transplantation. TCRdb's table, derived via immunoSEQ multiplex PCR, lists solely in-frame clones and lacks some. In the table there are 50,000 or so clones, 86% of which are singletons. The sequences come from CD8+ T cells from blood, collected 12 months after liver transplant. Receptors originate from a human patient who received a liver transplant. Some T cells may be the graft donor's.

This sequence joins TRBV29-1 and TRBJ2-7, with 10 bases lining up with TRBD2. Unmatched junction bases numbered 7, after V lost 2 bases and J lost 6 bases. The CDR3 has 14 amino acids. Germline V gives CDR1 SQVTM, CDR2 ANQGSEA. The DNA of the CDR3 is TGCAGCGTTGAACTAATTGTAGCGGGAGGCGAGCAGTACTTC. Translating it yields CSVELIVAGGEQYF.

The chain links TRBV2 to TRBJ2-1; 8 bases are shared with TRBD2. V shed 6 bases and J 0 bases; nucleotides not matched to a gene: 4. Per germline, CDR1 SNHLY and CDR2 FYNNEI. The CDR3 has 15 residues. CDR3 nucleotide sequence: TGTGCCAGCAGCGATCTAGCGGGCTCCTACAATGAGCAGTTCTTC. Its translation: CASSDLAGSYNEQFF. Combining the CDR3 with reference TRBV2 and TRBJ2-1 gives the whole variable domain EPEVTQTPSHQVTQMGQEVILRCVPISNHLYFYWYRQILGQKVEFLVSFYNNEISEKSEIFDDQFSVERPDGSNFTLKIRSTKLEDSAMYFCASSDLAGSYNEQFFGPGTRLTVL.

Here the CDR3 DNA reads TGTGCCAGTTCACAGGGGTTGCCCTACGAGCAGTACTTC. This sequence encodes CASSQGLPYEQYF. The chain employs TRBV19 and TRBJ2-7, with 7 positions matching TRBD1. CDR3 length: 13 amino acids. Germline V gives CDR1 LNHDA, CDR2 SQIVND (reference sequence). Trimming at V came to 8 bases and at J to 2 bases, leaving 6 bases not matched to a gene.